Here is one T cell receptor beta chain with its context. This specimen belongs to a study of T cells after yellow fever vaccination. The V end was cut by 5 bases, the J end by 5 bases, with 15 bases between. CDR1 and CDR2 from the germline V gene are SGHTA and FQGNSA. The CDR3 is 14 amino acids. UMIs were added to TCR cDNA along with a universal primer site when it was made by 5'RACE template switching. From the 5' RACE reads, TCRdb called clonotypes with MiXCR, one entry per CDR3 protein. The sample lists 300,000 to 400,000 distinct CDR3 sequences, around 13% occurring once. The TCR was taken from a man between 18 and 29 years old who received the YFV17D yellow fever vaccine. The input for sequencing was CD4+ T cells sorted from PBMCs, taken 15 days after the yellow fever booster vaccination. The chain joins TRBV7-2 to TRBJ2-5; D is perhaps TRBD2 (5 bases). The CDR3 region has the DNA TGTGCCAGCAGCCCCCCGGGATTAGGGGAGACCCAGTACTTC. Its protein is CASSPPGLGETQYF.